A single sample is the source of the 4 T cell receptor beta chains below, sequenced in a study of cytomegalovirus exposure and HLA in healthy donors. PCR was performed using 60 Vbeta and 13 Jbeta primers. The protocol was immunoSEQ multiplex PCR, while the TCRdb copy is restricted to in-frame clones and leaves out a portion. The table has about 110,000 clones, 60% to 80% seen once; the top ten hold 7.5% to 9%. The specimen was PBMCs. All receptors derive from a man aged 18 to 35 in good health and CMV-seropositive.

CDR3 bases: TGTGCCAGCAGCTTAGTAGTACCAGAGACCCAGTACTTC. Translating it yields CASSLVVPETQYF. The chain employs TRBV11-1 and TRBJ2-5; D remains unclear. The CDR3 is made up of 13 amino acids. Between the trimmed V and J ends, which lost 1 base and 4 bases, there was a span of 7 bases. From germline, CDR1 is SGHAT and CDR2 FQDESV (reference sequence).

This clone appeared a single time. V and J are TRBV2 and TRBJ1-4; D gene uncertain. The CDR3 is 14 residues long. Trimming removed 3 bases from V and 4 bases from J, with 9 bases in between. In germline, CDR1 is SNHLY, CDR2 FYNNEI. The DNA of the CDR3 is TGTGCCAGCAGTGATTGGCGGGGTAATGAAAAACTGTTTTTT. Its protein is CASSDWRGNEKLFF.

CDR3 bases: TGTGCCGGCAGCCAGTCCGACTACGAGCAGTACGTC. It yields the protein CAGSQSDYEQYV. This chain links TRBV11-1 with TRBJ2-7, with unresolved D. This CDR3 comprises 12 residues. From germline, CDR1 is SGHAT and CDR2 FQDESV (reference sequence).

V is TRBV19 and J is TRBJ2-5; 11 nucleotides match TRBD2. J gave up 1 base and V 1 base, and 5 bases lay outside the gene matches. CDR3 length equals 17 residues. Germline CDR1 is LNHDA and CDR2 is SQIVND (reference sequence). The CDR3 DNA sequence: TGTGCCAGTAGTATAGGTCGGCTAGCGGGGGGCCAAGAGACCCAGTACTTC. Protein: CASSIGRLAGGQETQYF. Looking up the rest from reference TRBV19 and TRBJ2-5 gives the full variable domain: DGGITQSPKYLFRKEGQNVTLSCEQNLNHDAMYWYRQDPGQGLRLIYYSQIVNDFQKGDIAEGYSVSREKKESFPLTVTSAQKNPTAFYLCASSIGRLAGGQETQYFGPGTRLLVL.